A single sample is the source of the 28 T cell receptor beta chains below, sequenced in a study of T cell responses to AZD1222 COVID-19 vaccine (TCRdb year 2021). The library was made by the immunoSEQ multiplex PCR assay. Sourced from immuneACCESS, this table was stored by TCRdb with only in-frame sequences that have V and J called. A share of the clones is absent; for the studies checked, an unresolved V gene accounts for under half, and the remainder has no known explanation. The sample table contains around 130,000 clones; only one count was recorded for about 88% of them. Together, the top ten hold around 20% of the sample. In the paper's terms, the time point label means: baseline before first vaccination. In the paper's terms, the treatment or condition label means: meningococcal conjugate vaccine given as trial control. The source material was peripheral blood, sampled on day 0 of MenACWY control vaccination. Every receptor here comes from an adult in good health.

The gene calls are TRBV5-1 and TRBJ2-1, with TRBD2 as a possible D gene (6 bases). The CDR3 spans 16 residues. The V end was cut by 4 bases, the J end by 0 bases, with 14 bases between. In germline, CDR1 is SGHRS, CDR2 YFSETQ. CDR3 nucleotide sequence: TGCGCCAGCAGCCCGGGGGACCGCAGCTCCTACAATGAGCAGTTCTTC. Its translation: CASSPGDRSSYNEQFF.

The chain couples TRBV6-1 to TRBJ1-2, with D perhaps TRBD1 (6 bases). There are 15 residues in the CDR3. The germline V gene encodes CDR1 MNHNS and CDR2 SASEGT. Deletions cut 3 bases from V and 3 bases from J, with 14 bases between. CDR3: CASSEGTGLYYGYTF. In nucleotides, the CDR3 is TGTGCCAGCAGTGAGGGCACAGGGTTATACTATGGCTACACCTTC.

The V call is TRBV6-6, the J call TRBJ2-7, with 7 bases matching TRBD1. V shed 5 bases, J shed 7 bases, and the junction held 23 bases outside the gene matches. CDR1 MNHNY and CDR2 SVGAGI come from the germline V gene (reference sequence). The CDR3 contains 18 residues. As DNA, the CDR3 is TGTGCCAGCAGTCACAACCGGGACAGAGGGGCCCGGCTTAGGGAGCAGTACTTC. The encoded protein is CASSHNRDRGARLREQYF.

The genes are TRBV5-4 and TRBJ2-2; perhaps TRBD2 as D (6 bases). The V end lost 4 bases, the J end lost 1 base, and 11 bases lay between the germline ends. CDR3 size: 15 residues. Germline loops: CDR1 SGHNT, CDR2 YYREEE (reference sequence). The CDR3 coding sequence is TGTGCCAGCAGCGGCCCCGGGGGGAACACCGGGGAGCTGTTTTTT. Translated: CASSGPGGNTGELFF.

This sequence joins TRBV19 and TRBJ2-6, with D possibly TRBD2 on 5 matching bases. The V end was cut by 8 bases, the J end by 0 bases, with 17 bases between. The CDR3 covers 17 residues. Germline V gene sequence: CDR1 LNHDA, CDR2 SQIVND (reference sequence). The CDR3 DNA follows: TGTGCCAGTCTCCTACGCGGGCAGACCTCTGGGGCCAACGTCCTGACTTTC. It is translated as CASLLRGQTSGANVLTF.

The J gene is TRBJ1-1, the V gene TRBV10-1; D gene unclear. Per germline, CDR1 WNHNN and CDR2 SYGVQD (reference sequence). This CDR3 is 13 amino acids long. Trimming took off 0 bases at V and 9 bases at J, with 11 bases between the two ends. This chain's CDR3 is CASSESRGQKAFF. DNA for the CDR3: TGCGCCAGCAGTGAGTCGCGTGGGCAGAAAGCTTTCTTT.

The CDR3 bases are TGCGCCAGCAGCTCTGGACTTGGGCGGAATGAGCAGTTCTTC. Its translation: CASSSGLGRNEQFF. The V call is TRBV5-1, the J call TRBJ2-1; D possibly corresponds to TRBD2 (5 bases). Germline CDR1 is SGHRS and CDR2 is YFSETQ. V shed 3 bases and J shed 7 bases, with 14 bases lying between them. The CDR3 runs to 14 residues. The whole variable domain, filled in from reference TRBV5-1 and TRBJ2-1, reads KAGVTQTPRYLIKTRGQQVTLSCSPISGHRSVSWYQQTPGQGLQFLFEYFSETQRNKGNFPGRFSGRQFSNSRSEMNVSTLELGDSALYLCASSSGLGRNEQFFGPGTRLTVL.

The chain uses TRBV5-6 and TRBJ2-1; D possibly matches TRBD1 or TRBD2 (5 bases each). The CDR3 has 14 residues. CDR1 is SGHDT, CDR2 YYEEEE, per germline. Trimming removed 4 bases at V and 3 bases at J, with 11 bases between. The CDR3 region is CASSLGTGYNEQFF. The CDR3 bases are TGTGCCAGCAGCCTAGGGACGGGCTACAATGAGCAGTTCTTC.

This chain uses TRBV10-1 with TRBJ2-5; 8 bases map to TRBD1. This CDR3 is 15 amino acids long. Unmatched junction bases numbered 7, after V lost 3 bases and J lost 4 bases. In germline, CDR1 is WNHNN, CDR2 SYGVQD (reference sequence). The CDR3 sequence: CASSDHLRGRETQYF. The CDR3 bases are TGCGCCAGCAGTGACCATCTCAGGGGGCGAGAGACCCAGTACTTC.

The chain is built from TRBV3-1 (or the pseudogene TRBV3-2) and TRBJ2-1, with 12 bases aligning to TRBD2. Losses at the gene ends were 1 base for V and 4 bases for J; bases not matched to a gene: 2. Per the germline V gene, CDR1 is LGHDT and CDR2 is YNNKEL (reference sequence). CDR3 size: 16 residues. CDR3 protein: CASSQVTSGGYNEQFF. For the CDR3, the DNA is TGTGCCAGCAGCCAAGTGACTAGCGGGGGATACAATGAGCAGTTCTTC.

The sample holds a few counts of this clone. The V and J genes are TRBV12-2 and TRBJ2-2; the D call of TRBD2 is as the table states it, not checked on the DNA. TRBV12-2 corresponds to a pseudogene. The CDR3 has 15 amino acids. CDR3 bases: TGTGCAAGTCGCCCAACGAGGGAGAACACCGGGGAGCTGTTTTTT. Translation gives CASRPTRENTGELFF.

This clone was counted a few times. This sequence joins TRBV12-3 or TRBV12-4 and TRBJ1-4, with D tentatively TRBD1 (6 bases). Trimming removed 6 bases at V and 5 bases at J, with 10 bases between. The CDR3 loop spans 13 amino acids. The CDR3 sequence is CASRRDRNEKLFF. The CDR3 coding sequence is TGTGCCAGCAGGAGAGACAGGAATGAAAAACTGTTTTTT.

The chain recombines TRBV11-2 with TRBJ2-7, with D perhaps TRBD2 (5 bases). Germline CDR1 SGHAT, CDR2 FQNNGV. Trimming stripped 1 base from V and 5 bases from J, with 9 bases between. The CDR3 contains 13 residues. The CDR3 DNA sequence: TGTGCCAGCAGCTTAGCGGGATTGCACGAGCAGTACTTC. Encoded protein: CASSLAGLHEQYF.

This chain joins TRBV5-1 and TRBJ1-4, with 8 bases matching TRBD1. Unmatched junction bases numbered 10, after V lost 7 bases and J lost 8 bases. Germline V gene lookup returns CDR1 SGHRS and CDR2 YFSETQ. This CDR3 contains 14 residues. CDR3 loop: CASGRTGSDEKLFF. The CDR3 region has the DNA TGCGCCAGCGGACGGACAGGGTCGGACGAAAAACTGTTTTTT. Combining the CDR3 with reference TRBV5-1 and TRBJ1-4 gives the whole variable domain KAGVTQTPRYLIKTRGQQVTLSCSPISGHRSVSWYQQTPGQGLQFLFEYFSETQRNKGNFPGRFSGRQFSNSRSEMNVSTLELGDSALYLCASGRTGSDEKLFFGSGTQLSVL.

V usage is TRBV27 and J usage is TRBJ2-5; unclear D gene. CDR3 length: 13 amino acids. Germline V lookup: CDR1 MNHEY, CDR2 SMNVEV (reference sequence). The germline V and J ends were trimmed by 8 bases and 7 bases, with 17 bases remaining between them. CDR3 sequence: CASSSKPPGTQYF. The CDR3 bases are TGTGCCAGCTCTTCGAAGCCCCCGGGGACCCAGTACTTC.

This chain connects TRBV30 to TRBJ2-2; 9 bases align to TRBD2. Germline V CDR1 and CDR2: GTSNPN, SVGIG (reference sequence). With 1 base clipped from V and 3 bases from J, the junction kept 3 bases outside the gene matches. The CDR3 sequence is 15 residues long. CDR3 residues: CAWSEGGRDTGELFF. In DNA, the CDR3 is TGTGCCTGGAGTGAGGGCGGGAGGGACACCGGGGAGCTGTTTTTT.

The chain combines TRBV3-1 (or the pseudogene TRBV3-2) with TRBJ1-2, with no clear D. CDR1 LGHDT and CDR2 YNNKEL come from the germline V gene (reference sequence). This CDR3 comprises 12 residues. V shed 2 bases and J shed 4 bases, with 5 bases lying between them. In DNA, the CDR3 is TGTGCCAGCAGCCAATCACTCTATGGCTACACCTTC. Translation: CASSQSLYGYTF.

The chain couples TRBV4-2 to TRBJ2-2; no firm D call. The CDR3 is 15 amino acids. The germline V gene encodes CDR1 LGHNA and CDR2 YNFKEQ. V was pared by 4 bases and J by 4 bases, with 13 bases between. CDR3 in DNA: TGTGCCAGCAGCCGCCCTACCGCGGTCACCGGGGAGCTGTTTTTT. Its protein is CASSRPTAVTGELFF.

The rearrangement uses TRBV3-1 (or the pseudogene TRBV3-2) and TRBJ2-7, with 7 nucleotides matching TRBD2. This CDR3 region has 14 residues. Per germline, CDR1 LGHDT and CDR2 YNNKEL (reference sequence). With 2 bases clipped from V and 3 bases from J, the junction kept 4 bases outside the gene matches. The CDR3 nucleotides are TGTGCCAGCAGCCAACTTGGGGGGGGCTACGAGCAGTACTTC. Amino acid sequence: CASSQLGGGYEQYF.

The V gene is TRBV28, the J gene TRBJ2-2; 10 bases match TRBD2. The CDR3 covers 16 residues. The V gene end was trimmed by 5 bases and the J gene end by 1 base; junction bases not matched to a gene: 4. From germline, CDR1 is MDHEN and CDR2 SYDVKM. The CDR3 coding sequence is TGTGCCAGCAGTCTACGGACTAGCGGGAACACCGGGGAGCTGTTTTTT. It codes for CASSLRTSGNTGELFF.

The chain is built from TRBV6-6 and TRBJ2-7; no firm D call. CDR1 is MNHNY and CDR2 is SVGAGI in the germline V gene (reference sequence). The CDR3 has 12 amino acids. Trimming left V 2 bases short and J 6 bases short, with 8 bases between. The CDR3, as DNA: TGTGCCAGCAGTTACGACACCGGCGAGCAGTACTTC. Its translation: CASSYDTGEQYF.

The rearrangement uses TRBV3-1 (or the pseudogene TRBV3-2) and TRBJ2-7; a weak D match, TRBD2 (5 bases). CDR3 length: 11 amino acids. The germline gives CDR1 LGHDT, CDR2 YNNKEL (reference sequence). Trimming removed 5 bases at V and 7 bases at J, with 9 bases between. The CDR3 here is CASSTRGEQYF. DNA for the CDR3: TGTGCCAGCAGCACGCGCGGGGAGCAGTACTTC.

The gene calls are TRBV20-1 and TRBJ2-2; D not certain. Per germline, CDR1 DFQATT and CDR2 SNEGSKA (reference sequence). Trimming took 3 bases from V and 1 from J, leaving 3 bases between them. The CDR3 runs to 12 residues. CDR3 in DNA: TGCAGTGCTAGTCGGAACACCGGGGAGCTGTTTTTT. Amino acid sequence: CSASRNTGELFF.

This chain connects TRBV27 to TRBJ2-3; 7 nucleotides match TRBD2. CDR1 and CDR2 (germline): MNHEY, SMNVEV (reference sequence). The J segment lost 10 bases and the V segment lost 5 bases, leaving 12 bases of the junction unmatched. The CDR3 runs 14 residues. In nucleotides, the CDR3 is TGTGCCAGCAGTCCCCTCGGGCGGGAGTTGGCGCAGTATTTT. Residues: CASSPLGRELAQYF.

CDR3 region: CASSFWTAGNTIYF. CDR3 bases: TGTGCCAGCAGCTTTTGGACCGCTGGAAACACCATATATTTT. The chain has TRBV7-2 and TRBJ1-3; D uncertain. Germline CDR1 SGHTA, CDR2 FQGNSA. The CDR3 sequence is 14 residues long. Trimming removed 3 bases from V and 2 bases from J, with 8 bases in between.

The V call is TRBV7-9, the J call TRBJ1-2; D uncertain. The CDR3 runs to 13 residues. Germline-derived CDR1 and CDR2 are SEHNR and FQNEAQ (reference sequence). V dropped 5 bases and J dropped 0 bases, with 7 bases sitting between them. CDR3: CASSAQANYGYTF. DNA of the CDR3: TGTGCCAGCAGCGCCCAGGCTAACTATGGCTACACCTTC.

The chain uses TRBV5-4 and TRBJ2-5, with a tentative D call TRBD2 (7 bases). Trimming pared 2 bases from V and 1 base from J, leaving 24 bases between. Germline values: CDR1 SGHNT, CDR2 YYREEE (reference sequence). This CDR3 has 19 residues. CDR3 bases: TGTGCCAGCAGCTTTGGTGTGCTAGCGGAATCAGGGGCCCAAGAGACCCAGTACTTC. Protein sequence: CASSFGVLAESGAQETQYF.

This chain connects TRBV9 to TRBJ2-2, with D possibly matching TRBD2 (6 bases). V lost 4 bases, J lost 0 bases, and 13 bases lay in between. This CDR3 region has 16 residues. Germline V lookup: CDR1 SGDLS, CDR2 YYNGEE. As DNA, the CDR3 is TGTGCCAGCAGCACTAGCAGAGTCCCGAACACCGGGGAGCTGTTTTTT. Translating gives CASSTSRVPNTGELFF.